In this sample, the clone carrying this T cell receptor (beta chain) turned up once. This specimen comes from a study of shared clonotypes between healthy human individuals. This table comes from immunoSEQ multiplex PCR, and its TCRdb copy is limited to in-frame clones, with some not included. Of some 980,000 clones in the sample, more than 75% are singletons; the top ten hold about 1.5%. This CDR3 has 13 amino acids. Germline trimming cut 7 bases from V and 3 bases from J; bases unmatched to any gene: 5. The germline gives CDR1 SQVTM, CDR2 ANQGSEA. The sample taken for sequencing was memory CD4+ T cells sorted from blood. Indicated subset: CD45RA-negative fraction. The clonotype was recovered from a man aged 18 to 29 in good health. The gene calls are TRBV29-1 and TRBJ1-4; 7 bases are shared with TRBD1. As DNA, the CDR3 is TGCAGCGCTGCGACAGGGTCTAATGAAAAACTGTTTTTT. It codes for CSAATGSNEKLFF.